The entry that follows covers one T cell receptor (beta chain) sequence. The antigen remains unidentified. These data are taken from a study of T cell responses to AZD1222 COVID-19 vaccine. TCRdb keeps only in-frame clones here, not all; method: immunoSEQ multiplex PCR. The data hold 110,000 to 150,000 clones, with around 90% observed a single time. The CDR3 is 14 amino acids. CDR1 and CDR2 from the germline V gene are MNHEY and SVGAGI. Trimming removed 2 bases at V and 1 base at J, with 6 bases between. Whole-study findings and limits: Only a handful of AZD1222 recipients, roughly six in all, had baseline seropositivity. Targeting of unmutated variant regions was reportedly seen in nearly half of spike-specific TCRs. Repertoire samples came only from after the peak T cell response. Once two AZD1222 doses were given, Spike-specific TCR breadth and depth went up.

The V call is TRBV6-5, the J call TRBJ1-5; D is uncertain. This sequence was found in an adult who received the AZD1222 COVID-19 vaccine. The sequences come from peripheral blood, collected 28 days after the second AZD1222 dose. The CDR3: CASSYGRSNQPQHF. CDR3 nucleotide sequence: TGTGCCAGCAGTTACGGACGGAGCAATCAGCCCCAGCATTTT.